These T cell receptor beta chains were read from a single sample in a study of shared clonotypes between healthy human individuals. Repertoires were generated with immunoSEQ multiplex PCR, while TCRdb's copy carries only in-frame clones and drops some. Counted here are about 2.2 million clones, roughly 93% occurring once; the ten biggest clones make up around 1.7%. The sample was naive CD8+ T cells from PBMCs. These receptors originate from a man between 18 and 35 years old in good health. Some clones in this sample may be carry-over from other donors' samples. CDR3s include the opening cysteine and the closing phenylalanine or tryptophan. D genes are given only for firm matches. Part of the rows lack a size; the others show once, few, many or a class for expanded clones.

cdr3_aa cdr3_nt clone_size d_call j_call v_call
CAWSPPDALITDTQYF TGTGCCTGGAGCCCCCCTGATGCGTTAATTACAGATACGCAGTATTTT - - TRBJ2-3 TRBV30
CASSGARDRGTLVNEKLFF TGTGCCAGCAGCGGAGCCCGGGACAGGGGAACACTCGTTAATGAAAAACTGTTTTTT - TRBD1 TRBJ1-4 TRBV9
CASSASGLAGGYNEQFF TGTGCCAGCAGCGCCTCAGGACTAGCGGGAGGATACAATGAGCAGTTCTTC - TRBD2 TRBJ2-1 TRBV6-4
CASSIVGLNTEAFF TGTGCCAGTAGTATTGTAGGGTTGAACACTGAAGCTTTCTTT - - TRBJ1-1 TRBV19
CASSVGLAGEPGELFF TGTGCCAGCAGCGTCGGACTAGCGGGAGAACCCGGGGAGCTGTTTTTT - TRBD2 TRBJ2-2 TRBV9
CASSVQGEDYEQYF TGTGCCAGCAGTGTACAGGGGGAGGACTACGAGCAGTACTTC - TRBD1 TRBJ2-7 TRBV28
CARSFRLAGEIKGGNEQFF TGTGCCAGAAGCTTTAGACTAGCGGGAGAGATTAAGGGTGGGAATGAGCAGTTCTTC - TRBD2 TRBJ2-1 TRBV5-3
CASSPGLMVSGANVLTF TGTGCCAGCAGCCCGGGACTGATGGTCTCTGGGGCCAACGTCCTGACTTTC - - TRBJ2-6 TRBV7-2
CAVRVSAGTRNEQFF TGTGCCGTCCGAGTCAGCGCGGGAACAAGGAATGAGCAGTTCTTC once - TRBJ2-1 TRBV6-5
CASSQVARNEAFF TGCGCCAGCAGCCAAGTTGCCAGAAATGAAGCTTTCTTT few - TRBJ1-1 TRBV4-1
CASSQEVIAGGREQYF TGCGCCAGCAGCCAAGAAGTCATAGCGGGAGGTCGCGAGCAGTACTTC - TRBD2 TRBJ2-7 TRBV4-1
CASSFDYSDYNEQFF TGTGCCAGCAGCTTCGACTACTCAGACTACAATGAGCAGTTCTTC - - TRBJ2-1 TRBV11-2
CASSYEEGTGELFF TGTGCCAGCAGTTACGAGGAGGGCACCGGGGAGCTGTTTTTT - - TRBJ2-2 TRBV6-5
CSVRDGLGGARYGYTF TGCAGCGTGAGGGATGGATTAGGCGGAGCTCGGTATGGCTACACCTTC - - TRBJ1-2 TRBV29-1
CASSPRGGPYEQYF TGTGCCAGCAGTCCGCGGGGGGGGCCTTACGAGCAGTACTTC - TRBD2 TRBJ2-7 TRBV27
CASSQESGTGSWNEQFF TGCGCCAGCAGCCAAGAATCCGGGACAGGATCTTGGAATGAGCAGTTCTTC - TRBD1 TRBJ2-1 TRBV4-1
CASSLRAGGYTEAFF TGTGCCAGCAGCTTAAGGGCAGGGGGCTACACTGAAGCTTTCTTT once TRBD1 TRBJ1-1 TRBV7-9
CASSLTRRQGSVEAFF TGTGCCAGCAGCTTAACGCGGAGACAGGGGTCGGTTGAAGCTTTCTTT few TRBD1 TRBJ1-1 TRBV7-3
CAISDPDRMYEQYF TGTGCCATCAGTGACCCTGACAGGATGTACGAGCAGTACTTC - - TRBJ2-7 TRBV10-3
CASSASGVFQETQYF TGTGCCAGCAGCGCTAGCGGGGTATTCCAAGAGACCCAGTACTTC - TRBD2 TRBJ2-5 TRBV7-8
CASSLAPAYEQYF TGTGCCAGCAGCTTAGCCCCAGCCTACGAGCAGTACTTC - - TRBJ2-7 TRBV7-8
CASSFGGSRTDTQYF TGTGCCAGCAGCTTCGGTGGCTCTCGCACAGATACGCAGTATTTT - - TRBJ2-3 TRBV5-6
CASSRTGTLTRNEQFF TGTGCCAGCAGTCGCACCGGGACCTTAACTCGGAATGAGCAGTTCTTC - - TRBJ2-1 TRBV28
CASTSGSWDGNTIYF TGTGCCAGCACTTCAGGGAGTTGGGACGGAAACACCATATATTTT - - TRBJ1-3 TRBV28
CASSLSRAYEQYF TGTGCCAGCAGCTTGAGCAGGGCCTACGAGCAGTACTTC - - TRBJ2-7 TRBV11-2
CASQPLVAIYNEQFF TGTGCCAGCCAGCCACTAGTGGCCATCTACAATGAGCAGTTCTTC - - TRBJ2-1 TRBV27
CASSNALPRIHSGNTIYF TGTGCCAGCAGCAACGCTCTTCCTAGGATACACTCTGGAAACACCATATATTTT - - TRBJ1-3 TRBV21-1
CASSFTGVYGYTF TGTGCCAGCAGTTTTACAGGGGTCTATGGCTACACCTTC once TRBD1 TRBJ1-2 TRBV28
CASSLAVTNTEAFF TGTGCCAGCAGCTTGGCAGTGACGAACACTGAAGCTTTCTTT - - TRBJ1-1 TRBV5-4
CASSQLGTIEETQYF TGTGCCAGCAGCCAACTCGGGACTATTGAAGAGACCCAGTACTTC - TRBD2 TRBJ2-5 TRBV14
CSATSNYGYTF TGCAGCGCTACAAGTAACTATGGCTACACCTTC - - TRBJ1-2 TRBV29-1
CASSLSGADGYTF TGTGCCAGCAGTTTATCGGGGGCGGATGGCTACACCTTC - - TRBJ1-2 TRBV27
CATSTRVMVGPQHF TGTGCCACCAGCACCCGAGTTATGGTAGGGCCCCAGCATTTT - - TRBJ1-5 TRBV15
CAWSAGTPGAYEQYF TGTGCCTGGAGCGCGGGGACCCCGGGGGCCTACGAGCAGTACTTC - - TRBJ2-7 TRBV30
CASSPHEASGTGNEQFF TGTGCCAGCAGCCCCCATGAGGCTAGCGGGACGGGCAATGAGCAGTTCTTC - TRBD2 TRBJ2-1 TRBV7-9
CASSPQREAQETQYF TGTGCCAGCAGTCCTCAGCGGGAGGCTCAAGAGACCCAGTACTTC - TRBD2 TRBJ2-5 TRBV28
CASRRGGSNQPQHF TGTGCCAGCAGAAGGGGAGGTAGCAATCAGCCCCAGCATTTT - - TRBJ1-5 TRBV27
CASSELAGVAEQYF TGTGCCAGCAGTGAATTAGCGGGAGTAGCCGAGCAGTACTTC - TRBD2 TRBJ2-7 TRBV25-1
CASSINRNTGELFF TGTGCCAGCAGCATCAACAGAAACACCGGGGAGCTGTTTTTT - - TRBJ2-2 TRBV5-8
CASSLGAGYNEQFF TGTGCCAGCAGCTTAGGAGCGGGATACAATGAGCAGTTCTTC - TRBD2 TRBJ2-1 TRBV7-2
CASALAGTSIHEQYF TGTGCCAGCGCCCTCGCCGGGACTAGCATCCACGAGCAGTACTTC - TRBD2 TRBJ2-7 TRBV7-3
CASSLVLGGEQYF TGTGCCAGCAGCTTAGTTCTGGGGGGCGAGCAGTACTTC - - TRBJ2-7 TRBV11-3
CASSFPGLAGGSEQFF TGTGCCAGCAGCTTCCCGGGACTAGCGGGAGGTAGTGAGCAGTTCTTC - TRBD2 TRBJ2-1 TRBV11-3
CASSPGTRLTDTQYF TGTGCCAGTAGTCCCGGGACTAGACTCACAGATACGCAGTATTTT - TRBD2 TRBJ2-3 TRBV19
CASSLEQGRIASNYGYTF TGCGCCAGCAGCTTGGAACAGGGGCGTATCGCGAGTAACTATGGCTACACCTTC - TRBD1 TRBJ1-2 TRBV5-1
CASSLYWGAYNEQFF TGTGCCAGCAGCTTATATTGGGGGGCCTACAATGAGCAGTTCTTC - - TRBJ2-1 TRBV7-3
CSVVKGFPTGTEAFF TGCAGCGTTGTTAAAGGGTTTCCGACGGGCACTGAAGCTTTCTTT - - TRBJ1-1 TRBV29-1
CASQATGDYGYTF TGTGCCAGCCAGGCCACAGGGGACTATGGCTACACCTTC - TRBD1 TRBJ1-2 TRBV27
CASRSSNTEAFF TGTGCCAGCAGATCGTCGAACACTGAAGCTTTCTTT - - TRBJ1-1 TRBV6-5
CASLVYRDGRYNEQFF TGTGCCAGCTTGGTTTACCGGGACGGTCGCTACAATGAGCAGTTCTTC - - TRBJ2-1 TRBV28
CATHAGYEQYF TGTGCCACTCACGCCGGCTACGAGCAGTACTTC - - TRBJ2-7 TRBV27
CSVDGTGKSGANVLTF TGCAGCGTTGACGGGACAGGGAAATCTGGGGCCAACGTCCTGACTTTC - TRBD1 TRBJ2-6 TRBV29-1
CASSLSGRGYYEQYF TGTGCCAGCAGTTTATCGGGGAGGGGGTACTACGAGCAGTACTTC - - TRBJ2-7 TRBV27
CASSSLAGDGQYF TGTGCCAGTAGTAGTTTAGCGGGAGACGGGCAGTACTTC - TRBD2 TRBJ2-7 TRBV19
CASSYSYHRGDTEAFF TGTGCCAGCAGTTACTCGTACCACAGGGGTGACACTGAAGCTTTCTTT - TRBD1 TRBJ1-1 TRBV6-5
CASSRREAFF TGTGCCAGCAGTCGCCGCGAAGCTTTCTTT - - TRBJ1-1 TRBV28
CASNAEPQHF TGTGCCAGTAATGCCGAGCCCCAGCATTTT - - TRBJ1-5 TRBV19